The 5 T cell receptor beta chains reported below all come from one sample, sequenced in a study of CD8 T cells in Susac syndrome (dated by TCRdb to about 2019). The library was prepared using the immunoSEQ multiplex PCR assay. RNA was extracted using the RNeasy kit, and about 0.5 to 1 ug of the RNA was reverse transcribed with random hexamers. Using fastp at Q25 and MiXCR, TCRdb reprocessed the public reads and kept productive beta chains. Rows are combined by CDR3 protein, so each entry shows the most common genes and DNA. This sample lists approximately 120,000 distinct CDR3 sequences; more than 90% were detected once. The ten largest clones take up 0.085% to 0.09% of the sample. Sequenced input: CD4+ T cells from PBMCs. These receptors were obtained from a human donor in good health.

V usage is TRBV18 and J usage is TRBJ2-7; no reliable D call. The length of the CDR3 is 12 residues. Germline lookup yields CDR1 KGHSH and CDR2 LQKENI. Trimming left V 4 bases short and J 3 bases short, with 7 bases between. CDR3 sequence reads: CASSRQLYEQYF. CDR3 sequence (DNA): TGTGCCAGCTCACGGCAGCTCTACGAGCAGTACTTC.

This chain connects TRBV7-2 to TRBJ2-7, with TRBD2 matching over 14 bases. Germline CDR1 is SGHTA and CDR2 is FQGNSA. The junction had 7 bases not matched to a gene; V was cut back by 5 bases and J by 7 bases. This CDR3 contains 15 residues. As DNA, the CDR3 is TGTGCCAGCAGCACGAGAAGACTAGCGGGAGGGGAGCAGTACTTC. Translation: CASSTRRLAGGEQYF. The complete variable domain, with remaining parts taken from reference TRBV7-2 and TRBJ2-7, reads GAGVSQSPSNKVTEKGKDVELRCDPISGHTALYWYRQSLGQGLEFLIYFQGNSAPDKSGLPSDRFSAERTGGSVSTLTIQRTQQEDSAVYLCASSTRRLAGGEQYFGPGTRLTVT.

The chain combines TRBV20-1 with TRBJ1-2, with a tentative D call TRBD1 (6 bases). The CDR3 loop spans 16 amino acids. The ends were cut back, 0 bases at V and 2 bases at J, with 16 bases in the middle. The germline V gene encodes CDR1 DFQATT and CDR2 SNEGSKA (reference sequence). The CDR3 sequence: CSARDHRKGVNYGYTF. For the CDR3, the DNA is TGCAGTGCTAGAGATCACAGGAAGGGGGTAAACTATGGCTACACCTTC.

The chain combines TRBV28 with TRBJ2-6; D is perhaps TRBD1 (6 bases). Per the germline V gene, CDR1 is MDHEN and CDR2 is SYDVKM. The CDR3 is 17 residues long. V was shortened by 1 base and J by 4 bases, with 14 bases between the two germline ends. CDR3 sequence reads: CASSLSQGMEGANVLTF. The CDR3 nucleotides are TGTGCCAGCAGTTTATCCCAGGGGATGGAGGGGGCCAACGTCCTGACTTTC.

CDR3: CASSAHRGRNEKLFF. The CDR3 DNA sequence: TGTGCCAGTAGTGCCCACAGGGGAAGGAATGAAAAACTGTTTTTT. The chain carries TRBV19 and TRBJ1-4; 7 nucleotides align to TRBD1. The V segment lost 5 bases and the J segment 5 bases; nucleotides outside the gene matches: 8. This CDR3 spans 15 amino acids. The germline gives CDR1 LNHDA, CDR2 SQIVND (reference sequence).